These 20 T cell receptor beta chains were all obtained from the same sample, sequenced in a study of circulating tumor DNA in untreated peripheral T-cell lymphoma. Repertoires were generated with immunoSEQ multiplex PCR, while TCRdb's copy carries only in-frame clones and drops some. The repertoire has thousands of clones, roughly 80% of them found once; the top ten carry 28%. The source material was tumor tissue. The receptors here all came from a human donor with peripheral T-cell lymphoma.

This sequence joins TRBV12-5 and TRBJ1-6; D might be TRBD1 (6 bases). The CDR3 runs 13 residues. Germline assignment: CDR1 LGHNT and CDR2 FRNRAP. The CDR3, as DNA: TGTGTCAGCAGAGGGACAACAAATTCACCCCTCCACTTT. As protein: CVSRGTTNSPLHF.

The rearrangement uses TRBV6-8 and TRBJ2-2; D may be TRBD1 (6 bases). Germline lookup yields CDR1 MNHGY and CDR2 SAAAGT. The CDR3 has 16 amino acids. Between the trimmed V and J ends, which lost 6 bases and 0 bases, there was a span of 14 bases. For the CDR3, the DNA is TGTGCCAGCAGCCGTGGACAGATGACGAACACCGGGGAGCTGTTTTTT. Protein sequence: CASSRGQMTNTGELFF.

The genes are TRBV28 and TRBJ1-1, with D hard to call. The CDR3 is made up of 12 amino acids. In germline, CDR1 is MDHEN, CDR2 SYDVKM. Trimming pared 8 bases from V and 0 bases from J, leaving 7 bases between. The CDR3 nucleotides are TGTGCCAGCGCGACGGTGAACACTGAAGCTTTCTTT. This codes for CASATVNTEAFF.

The chain recombines TRBV19 with TRBJ1-1, with D perhaps matching TRBD1 (5 bases). There are 13 residues in the CDR3. The V end was cut by 7 bases, the J end by 4 bases, with 13 bases between. Germline assignment: CDR1 LNHDA and CDR2 SQIVND (reference sequence). The CDR3 DNA sequence: TGTGCCAGTAAAGGTACGGGGGGCACTGAAGCTTTCTTT. This encodes CASKGTGGTEAFF.

The rearrangement uses TRBV10-3 and TRBJ2-5; perhaps TRBD1 as D (6 bases). CDR3 length: 14 residues. The germline CDR1 and CDR2 sequences are ENHRY and SYGVKD. V was pared by 0 bases and J by 4 bases, with 9 bases between. The DNA for the CDR3 is TGTGCCATCAGTGAGTCGAAGGGGGTAGAGACCCAGTACTTC. This encodes CAISESKGVETQYF.

The V and J genes are TRBV9 and TRBJ1-4, with D perhaps TRBD1 (5 bases). CDR1 is SGDLS and CDR2 is YYNGEE in the germline V gene. The CDR3 covers 13 residues. V was shortened by 5 bases and J by 14 bases, with 19 bases between the two germline ends. The CDR3 here is CASSEAGRHRLFF. DNA for the CDR3: TGTGCCAGCAGTGAAGCGGGGCGGCATAGGCTGTTTTTT.

Only one count was recorded for this clone. The genes are TRBV14 and TRBJ2-5; D possibly corresponds to TRBD2 (7 bases). This CDR3 is 14 amino acids long. V lost 6 bases, J lost 5 bases, and 16 bases lay in between. The germline CDR1 and CDR2 sequences are SGHDN and FVKESK. CDR3 loop: CASRKTGGGETQYF. CDR3 in DNA: TGTGCCAGCAGGAAAACGGGGGGCGGTGAGACCCAGTACTTC. Full variable domain (remainder filled in from reference TRBV14 and TRBJ2-5): EAGVTQFPSHSVIEKGQTVTLRCDPISGHDNLYWYRRVMGKEIKFLLHFVKESKQDESGMPNNRFLAERTGGTYSTLKVQPAELEDSGVYFCASRKTGGGETQYFGPGTRLLVL.

This clone was observed once. The V and J genes are TRBV11-3 and TRBJ1-5; weak D call: TRBD1 (5 bases). Germline CDR1 SGHNT, CDR2 YENEEA. The CDR3 has 15 residues. Deletions cut 3 bases from V and 7 bases from J, with 16 bases between. The CDR3 loop is CASSLGGIKGQPQHF. The DNA of the CDR3 is TGTGCCAGCAGCTTGGGCGGCATCAAGGGGCAGCCCCAGCATTTT. The whole variable domain, remainder taken from reference TRBV11-3 and TRBJ1-5, is EAGVVQSPRYKIIEKKQPVAFWCNPISGHNTLYWYLQNLGQGPELLIRYENEEAVDDSQLPKDRFSAERLKGVDSTLKIQPAELGDSAVYLCASSLGGIKGQPQHFGDGTRLSIL.

CDR3 coding DNA: TGTGCTAGTGCCGGCGGGTCGCGCTTGGATGAGCAGTTCTTC. It is translated as CASAGGSRLDEQFF. V usage is TRBV12-5 and J usage is TRBJ2-1; the D gene is possibly TRBD2 (5 bases). The length of the CDR3 is 14 residues. V was cut by 7 bases and J by 8 bases, with 18 bases left in between. The germline V gene encodes CDR1 LGHNT and CDR2 FRNRAP.

J is TRBJ2-2 and V is TRBV30, with a possible D match to TRBD1 (5 bases). The J call may be in error: the DNA end matches TRBJ1-3 better. CDR1 and CDR2 from the germline V gene are GTSNPN and SVGIG (reference sequence). The CDR3 runs 14 residues. This chain's CDR3 is CAWSVQDAGNTIYF. The CDR3 region has the DNA TGTGCCTGGAGTGTACAGGATGCGGGAAACACCATATATTTT.

This chain joins TRBV6-8 and TRBJ1-4; perhaps TRBD1 as D (5 bases). Germline V gene data show CDR1 as MNHGY and CDR2 as SAAAGT. Between the trimmed V and J ends, which lost 5 bases and 1 base, there was a span of 14 bases. The length of the CDR3 is 16 residues. This CDR3 reads CASSPGTARTNEKLFF. The CDR3 nucleotides are TGTGCCAGCAGTCCCGGGACGGCACGAACTAATGAAAAACTGTTTTTT.

The V gene is TRBV5-1, the J gene TRBJ2-7; the match to TRBD2 covers 8 bases. Germline CDR1 and CDR2: SGHRS and YFSETQ. CDR3 length equals 14 residues. J was trimmed by 2 bases and V by 4 bases; bases with no gene match: 5. Here the CDR3 DNA reads TGCGCCAGCAGCCCGGGCGGGGGGCCCTACGAGCAGTACTTC. Amino acids: CASSPGGGPYEQYF. The full variable domain, in which reference TRBV5-1 and TRBJ2-7 provide the parts outside the CDR3, is KAGVTQTPRYLIKTRGQQVTLSCSPISGHRSVSWYQQTPGQGLQFLFEYFSETQRNKGNFPGRFSGRQFSNSRSEMNVSTLELGDSALYLCASSPGGGPYEQYFGPGTRLTVT.

CDR3 amino acids: CASTEPGTGRDQPQHF. DNA of the CDR3: TGTGCCAGTACCGAACCCGGGACAGGGAGAGATCAGCCCCAGCATTTT. The chain has TRBV19 and TRBJ1-5; TRBD1 agrees at 9 bases. This CDR3 is 16 amino acids long. Germline V gene lookup returns CDR1 LNHDA and CDR2 SQIVND (reference sequence). The ends lost 7 bases at V and 5 bases at J; junction bases unmatched: 12.

This clone has more than one count but fewer than ten. The V and J genes are TRBV28 and TRBJ2-5; 7 nucleotides match TRBD2. Per the germline V gene, CDR1 is MDHEN and CDR2 is SYDVKM. This CDR3 is 12 amino acids long. J gave up 5 bases and V 7 bases, and 4 bases lay outside the gene matches. The CDR3 loop reads CASTGGLETQYF. In DNA, the CDR3 is TGTGCCAGCACGGGGGGACTGGAGACCCAGTACTTC. Looking up the rest from reference TRBV28 and TRBJ2-5 gives the full variable domain: DVKVTQSSRYLVKRTGEKVFLECVQDMDHENMFWYRQDPGLGLRLIYFSYDVKMKEKGDIPEGYSVSREKKERFSLILESASTNQTSMYLCASTGGLETQYFGPGTRLLVL.

This rearrangement joins TRBV30 to TRBJ2-7; D unclear. The germline CDR1 and CDR2 sequences are GTSNPN and SVGIG (reference sequence). The V end lost 2 bases, the J end lost 4 bases, and 9 bases lay between the germline ends. CDR3 length equals 12 residues. The chain's CDR3 is CAWSPRSYEQYF. In DNA, the CDR3 is TGTGCCTGGAGTCCTCGAAGTTACGAGCAGTACTTC.

The sample holds one count of this clone. The rearrangement links TRBV28 to TRBJ1-5, with unresolved D. Germline V lookup: CDR1 MDHEN, CDR2 SYDVKM. This CDR3 contains 13 residues. Trimming pared 6 bases from V and 4 bases from J, leaving 10 bases between. The CDR3 DNA follows: TGTGCCAGCAGACGGAACTCTAATCAGCCCCAGCATTTT. Translating gives CASRRNSNQPQHF. Full variable domain (rest looked up from reference TRBV28 and TRBJ1-5): DVKVTQSSRYLVKRTGEKVFLECVQDMDHENMFWYRQDPGLGLRLIYFSYDVKMKEKGDIPEGYSVSREKKERFSLILESASTNQTSMYLCASRRNSNQPQHFGDGTRLSIL.

The CDR3 loop reads CASSYGRVDEQYF. DNA of the CDR3: TGTGCCAGCAGTTATGGTAGGGTAGACGAGCAGTACTTC. V and J are TRBV6-8 and TRBJ2-7; no clear D gene. This CDR3 has 13 residues. The germline gives CDR1 MNHGY, CDR2 SAAAGT. The ends were cut back, 3 bases at V and 5 bases at J, with 11 bases in the middle.

This clone showed up just once. V and J are TRBV12-2 and TRBJ2-3. TRBV12-2 is a recognized pseudogene. The CDR3 is made up of 17 amino acids. In DNA form, the CDR3 reads TGTGCAAGTCGCTCCCCGGCGTGGGGGGCTAGCACAGATACGCAGTATTTT. It codes for CASRSPAWGASTDTQYF.

This clone was seen only a few times. This chain joins TRBV28 and TRBJ2-6; a weak D match, TRBD2 (5 bases). The germline V and J ends were trimmed by 4 bases and 2 bases, with 9 bases remaining between them. Germline V gene data show CDR1 as MDHEN and CDR2 as SYDVKM. The CDR3 is made up of 15 amino acids. The CDR3 reads CASSSGIAGANVLTF. In nucleotides, the CDR3 is TGTGCCAGCAGTTCGGGGATAGCTGGGGCCAACGTCCTGACTTTC. The variable domain in full, with the rest retrieved from reference TRBV28 and TRBJ2-6, is DVKVTQSSRYLVKRTGEKVFLECVQDMDHENMFWYRQDPGLGLRLIYFSYDVKMKEKGDIPEGYSVSREKKERFSLILESASTNQTSMYLCASSSGIAGANVLTFGAGSRLTVL.

This clone has only a few counts. This chain connects TRBV18 to TRBJ1-2, with D hard to call. Germline CDR1 KGHSH, CDR2 LQKENI. There are 15 residues in the CDR3. Deletions cut 0 bases from V and 2 bases from J, with 10 bases between. CDR3 region: CASSPPGGLNYGYTF. The CDR3 DNA follows: TGTGCCAGCTCACCACCGGGAGGGTTAAACTATGGCTACACCTTC.